This T cell receptor (beta chain) was retrieved from a study of OX40 agonist ivuxolimab in advanced cancers. Turning to the study itself: Eligibility rules accepted prior anti-PD-1, anti-PD-L1 or anti-CTLA-4 therapy, and around 40% had some.

Study findings and constraints: At 0.1 to 3.0 mg/kg and by week 6, CD4+ and CD8+ T cells in the blood had expanded clonally.

Measured with immunoSEQ multiplex PCR; TCRdb has only the in-frame clones, and not every one. The data hold around 51,000 clones, with just under 90% observed a single time. This clone was found a few times. The target antigen is unknown. The source was CD4+ or CD8+ T cells sorted from blood, collected in a trial of the OX40 agonist ivuxolimab. The source is an adult with an advanced solid tumor such as melanoma, head and neck, liver or kidney cancer.

The CDR3 sequence: CASSTTWDSTYEQYF. CDR3 nucleotide sequence: TGTGCCAGCAGTACGACCTGGGACAGCACCTACGAGCAGTACTTC. The genes are TRBV2 and TRBJ2-7, with 7 nucleotides matching TRBD1. Trimming took 5 bases from V and 2 from J; bases not matched to a gene: 9. The CDR3 runs to 15 residues. Germline CDR1 is SNHLY and CDR2 is FYNNEI. Full variable domain (rest looked up from reference TRBV2 and TRBJ2-7): EPEVTQTPSHQVTQMGQEVILRCVPISNHLYFYWYRQILGQKVEFLVSFYNNEISEKSEIFDDQFSVERPDGSNFTLKIRSTKLEDSAMYFCASSTTWDSTYEQYFGPGTRLTVT.